This T cell receptor (beta chain) appears in the sequencing data of a study of blood T cell repertoires in COVID-19. Study-wide context: Italy, Spain and the United States were the sources of the convalescent and acute COVID-19 samples. From T cells, B-cell-depleted T cells, or PBMCs came the material, which was cDNA or gDNA.

As processed by the authors: Nucleated cell counts were estimated from reference gene primer amplification. Assay: immunoSEQ multiplex PCR; the TCRdb copy retains only in-frame clones and omits some. Clone size and the V and J calls come from that table; the DNA yielded D and trimming. The sample shows 150,000 to 160,000 clones, 80% to 90% of them seen only once. V was shortened by 3 bases and J by 1 base, with 12 bases between the two germline ends. Germline V gives CDR1 KGHSH, CDR2 LQKENI. CDR3 size: 15 residues. This TCR derives from a woman aged 40 to 50 with acute or convalescent COVID-19. The sample consisted of peripheral blood. This chain joins TRBV18 and TRBJ1-1; D ambiguous. The CDR3 sequence is CASSPITQSNTEAFF. The CDR3 coding sequence is TGTGCCAGCTCACCGATAACACAGTCGAACACTGAAGCTTTCTTT.